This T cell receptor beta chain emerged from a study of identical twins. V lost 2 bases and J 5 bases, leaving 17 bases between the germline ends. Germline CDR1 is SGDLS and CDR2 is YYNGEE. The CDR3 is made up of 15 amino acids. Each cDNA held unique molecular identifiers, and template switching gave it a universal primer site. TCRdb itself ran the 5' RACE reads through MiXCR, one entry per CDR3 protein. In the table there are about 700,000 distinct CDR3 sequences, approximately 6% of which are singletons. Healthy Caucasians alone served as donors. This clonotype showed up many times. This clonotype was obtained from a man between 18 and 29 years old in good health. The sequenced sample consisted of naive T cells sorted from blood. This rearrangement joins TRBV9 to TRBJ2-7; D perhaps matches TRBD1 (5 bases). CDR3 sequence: CASSVGVRVVDEQYF. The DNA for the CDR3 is TGTGCCAGCAGCGTTGGGGTCAGGGTCGTCGACGAGCAGTACTTC. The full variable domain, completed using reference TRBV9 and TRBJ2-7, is DSGVTQTPKHLITATGQRVTLRCSPRSGDLSVYWYQQSLDQGLQFLIQYYNGEERAKGNILERFSAQQFPDLHSELNLSSLELGDSALYFCASSVGVRVVDEQYFGPGTRLTVT.